The 6 T cell receptor beta chains presented below share a single source sample, sequenced in a study of cytomegalovirus exposure and HLA in healthy donors. 60 Vbeta and 13 Jbeta primers were used in PCR. This table comes from immunoSEQ multiplex PCR, and its TCRdb copy is limited to in-frame clones, with some not included. The sample lists 150,000 or so clones, 65% to 85% occurring once. Sequenced material: PBMCs. Receptor source: a woman between 50 and 59 years old in good health and CMV-seropositive.

This clone has only a few counts. The chain uses TRBV7-9 and TRBJ1-3; D unresolved. Germline assignment: CDR1 SEHNR and CDR2 FQNEAQ (reference sequence). The V gene lost 1 base and the J gene lost 4 bases, with 8 bases spanning the gap. The CDR3 length is 14 residues. The CDR3 nucleotides read TGTGCCAGCAGCTTAGGGGAGTGGGGAAACACCATATATTTT. Translated, it gives CASSLGEWGNTIYF.

The gene calls are TRBV2 and TRBJ2-5; 7 nucleotides match TRBD2. Losses at the gene ends were 4 bases for V and 4 bases for J; bases not matched to a gene: 6. In germline, CDR1 is SNHLY, CDR2 FYNNEI. The CDR3 loop spans 14 amino acids. Written as DNA, the CDR3 is TGTGCCAGCAGTGGGATTTCGGGGGGAGAGACCCAGTACTTC. Translated, it gives CASSGISGGETQYF.

This clone has only a few counts. The chain combines TRBV5-5 with TRBJ1-6; 7 bases map to TRBD1. The germline V gene has CDR1 SGHKS and CDR2 YYEKEE (reference sequence). The CDR3 runs to 16 residues. V trimming: 3 bases; J trimming: 7 bases; junction bases outside the gene matches: 10. The CDR3 loop reads CASSSETGWANSPLHF. For the CDR3, the DNA is TGTGCCAGCAGCTCCGAGACAGGGTGGGCAAATTCACCCCTCCACTTT.

V usage is TRBV30 and J usage is TRBJ2-4; possible D gene TRBD1, 5 bases. In germline, CDR1 is GTSNPN, CDR2 SVGIG (reference sequence). Trimming pared 2 bases from V and 0 bases from J, leaving 8 bases between. This CDR3 contains 14 residues. CDR3 sequence (DNA): TGTGCCTGGAGTCGCAGGGCAGCCAAAAACATTCAGTACTTC. Translated: CAWSRRAAKNIQYF.

This chain links TRBV7-2 with TRBJ2-1; D possibly corresponds to TRBD2 (7 bases). The CDR3 has 15 residues. Deletions cut 5 bases from V and 2 bases from J, with 13 bases between. CDR1 is SGHTA and CDR2 is FQGNSA in the germline V gene. The CDR3 loop reads CASSPGAGAYNEQFF. The CDR3 bases are TGTGCCAGCAGCCCAGGGGCGGGAGCCTACAATGAGCAGTTCTTC. Combining the CDR3 with reference TRBV7-2 and TRBJ2-1 gives the whole variable domain GAGVSQSPSNKVTEKGKDVELRCDPISGHTALYWYRQSLGQGLEFLIYFQGNSAPDKSGLPSDRFSAERTGGSVSTLTIQRTQQEDSAVYLCASSPGAGAYNEQFFGPGTRLTVL.

Here the CDR3 DNA reads TGCGCCAGCAGCCAAGAACCTGGGACTAGCGGGAGTTGGAACGAGCAGTACTTC. Protein: CASSQEPGTSGSWNEQYF. The rearrangement links TRBV4-1 to TRBJ2-7, with 14 bases identical to TRBD2. CDR3 length: 18 amino acids. The germline CDR1 and CDR2 sequences are MGHRA and YSYEKL. With 0 bases clipped from V and 5 bases from J, the junction kept 9 bases outside the gene matches.